This T cell receptor beta chain derives from a study of cytomegalovirus exposure and HLA in healthy donors. Using immunoSEQ multiplex PCR, the repertoire was profiled, and TCRdb retains in-frame clones only, with some absent. The sample carries over 200,000 clones, 75% to 90% recorded once. Notes on this clone: The antigen is not known.

Study findings and constraints: Specificity for CMV antigens was confirmed in vitro for a few of the CMV-associated chains. High sensitivity and specificity were reportedly achieved when the classifier diagnosed cytomegalovirus status.

The CDR3 is made up of 15 amino acids. V gave up 4 bases and J gave up 9 bases; unmatched junction bases: 8. Germline V lookup: CDR1 SGDLS, CDR2 YYNGEE. Specimen: PBMCs. V usage is TRBV9 and J usage is TRBJ2-1, with 12 bases that match TRBD1. The TCR originated in a woman younger than 30 in good health and CMV-seronegative. The CDR3 DNA reads TGTGCCAGCAGCCTGGGACAGGGGGCGCAGGTTGAGCAGTTCTTC. As protein: CASSLGQGAQVEQFF.